One and the same sample provided the 15 T cell receptor beta chains below, sequenced in a study of cytomegalovirus exposure and HLA in healthy donors. PCR employed 60 Vbeta and 13 Jbeta primers. Assay: immunoSEQ multiplex PCR; the TCRdb copy retains only in-frame clones and omits some. Of over 200,000 clones in the sample, around 76% are singletons; the top ten hold approximately 6.5%. The sample consisted of PBMCs. The receptors were sampled from a man aged 40-49 years in good health and CMV-seropositive.

The chain employs TRBV6-4 and TRBJ2-3; perhaps TRBD2 as D (5 bases). Germline-derived CDR1 and CDR2 are MRHNA and SNTAGT. The CDR3 consists of 15 residues. V lost 1 base to trimming and J lost 5 bases, with 13 bases between them. The chain's CDR3 is CASSDFAGGLDTQYF. CDR3 DNA sequence: TGTGCCAGCAGTGACTTTGCGGGTGGCCTAGATACGCAGTATTTT.

The rearrangement links TRBV28 to TRBJ2-7; D remains ambiguous. The V and J ends lost 3 bases and 4 bases respectively, with 10 bases between them. Germline lookup yields CDR1 MDHEN and CDR2 SYDVKM. CDR3 length: 13 residues. CDR3 sequence: CASSLGLRYEQYF. CDR3 bases: TGTGCCAGCAGTTTGGGCCTAAGGTACGAGCAGTACTTC.

The count of this clone is one. V is TRBV7-9 and J is TRBJ1-2; D might be TRBD1 (5 bases). Germline values: CDR1 SEHNR, CDR2 FQNEAQ (reference sequence). CDR3 length equals 15 residues. Trimming took 0 bases from V and 7 from J, leaving 15 bases between them. Written as DNA, the CDR3 is TGTGCCAGCAGCTTAGCGGGCAGGGAAAGATCTGGCTACACCTTC. It codes for CASSLAGRERSGYTF.

The chain uses TRBV29-1 and TRBJ1-1; D gene uncertain. The germline CDR1 and CDR2 sequences are SQVTM and ANQGSEA. The CDR3 runs to 13 residues. V was pared by 0 bases and J by 5 bases, with 10 bases between. The CDR3 sequence is CSVEDLGGTEAFF. The DNA of the CDR3 is TGCAGCGTTGAAGATCTGGGAGGGACTGAAGCTTTCTTT.

The V gene is TRBV5-1, the J gene TRBJ1-1; TRBD1 matches at 9 bases. This CDR3 region has 15 residues. The V gene end was trimmed by 4 bases and the J gene end by 5 bases; junction bases not matched to a gene: 9. From germline, CDR1 is SGHRS and CDR2 YFSETQ. CDR3 sequence (DNA): TGCGCCAGCAGCCTCACGACAGGGGGGAAAACTGAAGCTTTCTTT. Its protein is CASSLTTGGKTEAFF.

This sequence joins TRBV19 and TRBJ2-7, with D possibly matching TRBD1 (5 bases). The germline V gene encodes CDR1 LNHDA and CDR2 SQIVND (reference sequence). This CDR3 has 16 residues. V lost 0 bases and J lost 0, with 12 bases in between. DNA of the CDR3: TGTGCCAGTAGTATAGATTCCCAGGGCCCCTCCTACGAGCAGTACTTC. Translated, it gives CASSIDSQGPSYEQYF. Based on the CDR3 plus reference TRBV19 and TRBJ2-7, the full variable domain is DGGITQSPKYLFRKEGQNVTLSCEQNLNHDAMYWYRQDPGQGLRLIYYSQIVNDFQKGDIAEGYSVSREKKESFPLTVTSAQKNPTAFYLCASSIDSQGPSYEQYFGPGTRLTVT.

The chain links TRBV6-6 to TRBJ2-2; D not certain. CDR1 is MNHNY, CDR2 SVGAGI, per germline (reference sequence). The CDR3 runs 12 residues. The V gene lost 4 bases and the J gene lost 4 bases, with 4 bases spanning the gap. The CDR3 DNA is TGTGCCAGCAGTTTCGGCACCGGGGAGCTGTTTTTT. It encodes CASSFGTGELFF.

The chain combines TRBV9 with TRBJ2-7; perhaps TRBD2 as D (6 bases). Trimming left V 2 bases short and J 2 bases short, with 14 bases between. Germline V gene lookup returns CDR1 SGDLS and CDR2 YYNGEE. CDR3 length: 15 amino acids. The CDR3 spells CASSVDGTAAYEQYF. The CDR3 DNA reads as TGTGCCAGCAGCGTGGATGGGACTGCCGCCTACGAGCAGTACTTC.

DNA of the CDR3: TGTGCCAGCAGGACTTACGGGGACACGAACACTGAAGCTTTCTTT. This encodes CASRTYGDTNTEAFF. The rearrangement uses TRBV27 and TRBJ1-1; D might be TRBD1 (6 bases). The CDR3 contains 15 residues. Per germline, CDR1 MNHEY and CDR2 SMNVEV (reference sequence). Between the trimmed V and J ends, which lost 6 bases and 1 base, there was a span of 15 bases.

The chain carries TRBV11-3 and TRBJ2-1; perhaps TRBD2 as D (5 bases). CDR1 SGHNT and CDR2 YENEEA come from the germline V gene. The length of the CDR3 is 15 residues. Trimming pared 6 bases from V and 7 bases from J, leaving 19 bases between. CDR3 protein: CASRAGGGHMNEQFF. The DNA for the CDR3 is TGTGCCAGCAGAGCCGGAGGCGGGCACATGAATGAGCAGTTCTTC. The full variable domain, completed using reference TRBV11-3 and TRBJ2-1, is EAGVVQSPRYKIIEKKQPVAFWCNPISGHNTLYWYLQNLGQGPELLIRYENEEAVDDSQLPKDRFSAERLKGVDSTLKIQPAELGDSAVYLCASRAGGGHMNEQFFGPGTRLTVL.

In this sample, this clone turned up once. V and J are TRBV30 and TRBJ2-7, with TRBD2 identical over 9 bases. Looked up from germline, CDR1 is GTSNPN and CDR2 is SVGIG (reference sequence). V shed 5 bases and J 0 bases; nucleotides not matched to a gene: 8. The CDR3 is 15 amino acids. CDR3 nucleotide sequence: TGTGCCTGGGCCAGTATAGCGGGAGTCTCCTACGAGCAGTACTTC. This sequence encodes CAWASIAGVSYEQYF.

The chain joins TRBV6-5 to TRBJ1-6, with TRBD1 matching over 8 bases. This CDR3 has 15 amino acids. With 2 bases clipped from V and 8 bases from J, the junction kept 5 bases outside the gene matches. CDR1 and CDR2 from the germline V gene are MNHEY and SVGAGI. The DNA for the CDR3 is TGTGCCAGCAGTTACGACAGGGGATCATATTCACCCCTCCACTTT. It is translated as CASSYDRGSYSPLHF.

This chain links TRBV27 with TRBJ1-2; no definite D call. V was pared by 3 bases and J by 4 bases, with 9 bases between. There are 13 residues in the CDR3. Germline assignment: CDR1 MNHEY and CDR2 SMNVEV (reference sequence). The CDR3 nucleotides read TGTGCCAGCAGTTTCTCAGGATCCTATGGCTACACCTTC. Its translation is CASSFSGSYGYTF.

The rearrangement joins TRBV27 to TRBJ2-5; tentatively, D is TRBD1 (6 bases). The germline V and J ends were trimmed by 3 bases and 5 bases, with 10 bases remaining between them. The CDR3 spans 13 residues. CDR1 MNHEY and CDR2 SMNVEV come from the germline V gene (reference sequence). The CDR3 sequence: CASSFQGRETQYF. The DNA of the CDR3 is TGTGCCAGCAGTTTCCAGGGGCGTGAGACCCAGTACTTC.

This chain uses TRBV4-1 with TRBJ2-7, with 7 bases lining up with TRBD1. Trimming took 4 bases from V and 0 from J; bases not matched to a gene: 6. The CDR3 contains 15 residues. Germline CDR1 is MGHRA and CDR2 is YSYEKL. The CDR3 coding sequence is TGCGCCAGCAGCCTAGGACAGGCTAACTCCTACGAGCAGTACGTC. Its translation is CASSLGQANSYEQYV.